The sequence of this T cell receptor beta chain was determined in a study of cytomegalovirus exposure and HLA in healthy donors. PCR was performed using 60 Vbeta and 13 Jbeta primers. Clones were sequenced by immunoSEQ multiplex PCR, and TCRdb holds only the in-frame ones, with some missing. The sample has 100,000 to 150,000 clones; around four fifths are singletons. To note about this clone: Its antigen is undetermined.

This CDR3 has 15 residues. V was trimmed by 1 base and J by 1 base, leaving 9 bases between them. Germline loops: CDR1 SGHTA, CDR2 FQGNSA. Overall study findings and caveats: A few chains linked to CMV were shown in vitro to be specific for CMV antigens. Versus the roughly 690-donor mean, an Asian-associated ancestry cluster reportedly showed fewer N-insertions in a later analysis. Later analysis identified a missense DCLRE1C variant that was linked to TCR beta V- and J-gene trimming.

J is TRBJ2-3 and V is TRBV7-2; D remains ambiguous. The origin of this receptor is a human donor in good health. The sequenced sample was PBMCs. CDR3 bases: TGTGCCAGCAGCTTAGAGAGGCTGGGCACAGATACGCAGTATTTT. Translated: CASSLERLGTDTQYF. Supplemented by reference TRBV7-2 and TRBJ2-3, the full variable domain reads GAGVSQSPSNKVTEKGKDVELRCDPISGHTALYWYRQSLGQGLEFLIYFQGNSAPDKSGLPSDRFSAERTGGSVSTLTIQRTQQEDSAVYLCASSLERLGTDTQYFGPGTRLTVL.